This T cell receptor (beta chain) was sequenced for a study of T-cell memory formation after mild COVID-19. About this clonotype: As yet, its antigen is unknown.

5'RACE primed from the constant segment yielded TCR alpha and TCR beta cDNA libraries bearing sample barcodes and UMIs. TCRdb used MiXCR to reprocess the 5' RACE reads, holding one entry per CDR3 protein. This table has more than 400,000 distinct CDR3 sequences, 15% to 20% appearing once. Overall study findings and caveats: Contracting CD4+ clones lay largely in CM and EM, with CD8+ ones residing in EMRA. A subset of responding clones appeared in pre-infection memory, suggesting cross-reactive memory joined. Clones contracting over day 15 to 85 were CD4/CD8 balanced, with later expanders leaning CD4+.

With 6 bases removed from V and 7 bases from J, the gap between germline ends came to 12 bases. The CDR3 totals 12 residues. The sequence was obtained from an adult woman who had mild COVID-19 (a few samples of this study predate the infection). Cell type and time point are not known. The chain links TRBV12-3 or TRBV12-4 to TRBJ1-2; possibly TRBD1 for D (5 bases). Sequenced sample: PBMCs or a T cell subset sorted from them (not recorded which). The CDR3 region is CASSPIRGGYTF. For the CDR3, the DNA is TGTGCCAGCAGCCCAATAAGGGGTGGCTACACCTTC.